This TCR beta chain comes out of a study of blood T cells in healthy people across ages. Healthy Russian Caucasian donors spanned ages about 6 to 100 years. Study results and caveats: PBMCs were not sorted, which prevented a conclusive comparison of naive versus antigen-experienced cells. The long-lived group displayed more naive CD4+ cells, plus higher diversity, than the aged donors did.

In regard to this clonotype: Its antigen is as yet unknown.

Through a sample-barcoded 5' primer and a J-beta primer mix, a second PCR was run for roughly 7 to 11 cycles. TCRdb re-called the 5' RACE reads with MiXCR, one entry per CDR3 protein. The profile shows about 900,000 distinct CDR3 sequences, less than 80% of them singletons. The CDR3 is 14 amino acids. CDR1 is SGDLS and CDR2 is YYNGEE in the germline V gene. V was cut by 0 bases and J by 4 bases, with 8 bases left in between. The source material was blood. The sequence was collected from a man aged 25-45 years in good health. The V gene is TRBV9, the J gene TRBJ1-5; no definite D call. The CDR3 DNA is TGTGCCAGCAGCGTAGCAGGTACAAATCAGCCCCAGCATTTT. Protein: CASSVAGTNQPQHF.